This T cell receptor (beta chain) was sequenced in a study of T cells in Graves' hyperthyroidism and ophthalmopathy (dated by TCRdb to between 2019 and 2020). For the wider study: Peripheral blood was sampled at the time of initial diagnosis, prior to any treatment. To identify TCR V-J signatures that set the groups apart, the researchers used a discovery cohort of more than 95 patients, made up of 43 with Graves' ophthalmopathy and 57 with stable Graves' hyperthyroidism. The 100 or so discovery patients were randomly divided into training and test sets at a 7:3 ratio. The study also compared thyroid tissue and blood T-cell repertoires from 5 to 7 Graves' hyperthyroidism patients. After blood sampling, hyperthyroidism patients were treated with methimazole at a starting dose of 30 mg daily, and ophthalmopathy patients were treated with high-dose intravenous methylprednisolone. TCR Vbeta CDR3 sequencing of around 130 peripheral blood samples (more than 40 ophthalmopathy, approximately 80 hyperthyroidism and roughly 17 progressor patients) is reported in the paper. An independent validation cohort of about 20 hyperthyroidism patients and over 15 patients who later progressed to ophthalmopathy tested prospective prediction of ophthalmopathy. The investigation overall reported the following: No statistical method was used to set the sample size in advance, and investigators knew the group allocation. Blood samples also contained most of the expanded thyroid clonotypes (frequency above 0.001), which suggests that blood repertoires may reflect thyroid immune responses. In cross-validation, a model built on a 13 V-J signature told ophthalmopathy apart from stable hyperthyroidism with 85% to 90% sensitivity and about 81% specificity, and in testing the same model reached 80%/75%. During validation, the model predicted progression to ophthalmopathy a median of roughly six months ahead of onset, with roughly 65% sensitivity and 72.22% specificity.

This clonotype was counted ten times or more. This clone's antigen is unknown. Per-nucleotide qualities are absent, and no much larger clonotype sits a single base away. From V the trimming removes 3 bases and from J it removes 5 bases, while the gene matches leave 10 bases of the junction unaccounted for. The CDR3 numbers 17 residues from cysteine through phenylalanine. Just the 51-base CDR3 DNA is kept, in frame starting at base 1. The TCR beta CDR3 regions were amplified from RNA transcripts. The TCR CDR3 was subjected to a first round of RT-PCR using the HTBI primer set and the Qiagen OneStep RT-PCR kit. The libraries were constructed in a second round of multiplex PCR and then size-selected and purified. Libraries were sequenced paired-end with 100 bp reads on an Illumina HiSeq2000. Concerning the study's data processing: Raw data were processed with SOAPnuke, discarding reads with adapters, uncalled bases, mean Phred below 15, or no exact constant-primer or identifier match. COPE v1.2.5 was used to merge the high-quality paired reads, and each unique nucleotide sequence was defined as a clonotype. MiTCR v1.1 was used to align clonotypes to the IMGT TRBV, TRBD and TRBJ reference segments. The analysis was restricted to V-J combinations with a frequency above 0.0001, which together covered 99% to 99.2% of the repertoires. The TCS score was defined as F50 (clonal expansion) divided by E x V (chaos), with BLOSUM62-based TCRdist calculated between CDR3 peptides within each V-J. Welch's t-statistics and random forest reduced fewer than 600 V-J features to 13, which were used in a naive Bayes classifier (R e1071). TCRdb's own reprocessing of the public reads used fastp at Q25 and MiXCR and kept productive beta chains. Rows matching on CDR3 protein sequence are summarized as one entry with the most common DNA and genes. The V and J calls here are based on TCRdb, not the publication. The sample profile shows roughly 420,000 distinct CDR3 sequences; about an eighth of them were found once. Of the sample, less than 6.5% is held by the ten largest clones.

A patient counted as having stable Graves' hyperthyroidism if no progression to ophthalmopathy occurred over 18 months of follow-up. Hyperthyroidism patients were newly diagnosed, had a disease duration of under 2 months, and were aged 18 to 65 years. Exclusion was applied to patients with uncontrolled infections, other autoimmune diseases, pregnancy or lactation. Diagnoses relied on clinical symptoms, serum thyroxine and TRAb, thyroid ultrasound and orbital computed tomography. PBMCs were separated from under 11 ml of fresh peripheral blood using Ficoll-Paque density gradient centrifugation. Total RNA was extracted with Trizol reagent, and quality was checked on an Agilent 2100 Bioanalyzer.

The chain uses TRBV12-3 or TRBV12-4 and TRBJ2-1; a stretch of 10 junction bases matches TRBD2. This clonotype was sampled from a woman aged 18-29 years with Graves' hyperthyroidism. Source material: blood. For the CDR3, the sequence is CASSFRPASGSHNEQFF. The base sequence is TGTGCCAGCAGTTTTCGCCCGGCTAGCGGGAGCCACAATGAGCAGTTCTTC.